This T cell receptor (beta chain) was documented in a study of spatial heterogeneity in lung cancer. Stated time point: sample taken at primary tumor resection. This clonotype was counted at least ten times. Its target is not known. TCRdb reprocessed the 5' RACE reads via MiXCR and lists one record per CDR3 protein. The top ten clones hold approximately 8.5% of a sample with fewer than 15,000 distinct CDR3 sequences, about 4% of them seen once. With 2 bases clipped from V and 3 bases from J, the junction kept 6 bases outside the gene matches. CDR3 size: 16 residues. From germline, CDR1 is SGHTA and CDR2 FQGNSA. Study-wide results and caveats: Counts of expanded alpha and beta TCRs within tumors tracked the tumor nonsynonymous mutation count.

V and J are TRBV7-2 and TRBJ2-1; 8 bases agree with TRBD1. Sequencing was performed on lung tumor tissue, taken at surgery. This receptor was obtained from a male donor with early-stage non-small cell lung cancer. The CDR3 reads CASSLRDRGSYNEQFF. The CDR3 coding sequence is TGTGCCAGCAGCTTACGCGACAGGGGAAGCTACAATGAGCAGTTCTTC.